Each of the 8 T cell receptor beta chains below was sequenced from the same sample in a study of cytomegalovirus exposure and HLA in healthy donors (dated by TCRdb to the late 2010s). The library was built by means of the immunoSEQ multiplex PCR assay. For the multiplex PCR, a mixture combining 60 forward primers for TCR Vbeta segments and 13 reverse primers for TCR Jbeta segments was used. Not all clones reach the TCRdb copy of this immuneACCESS table, which keeps in-frame sequences only. Checked studies attribute under half of the gap to unresolved V genes and leave the rest unexplained. For this sample the table gives about 130,000 clones, of which roughly 83% were detected only once. The top ten hold about 1.2% of the sample. Sequences were obtained from PBMCs. The receptors shown here come from a girl aged 2-10 years in good health and CMV-seronegative.

This sequence joins TRBV7-6 and TRBJ2-1; TRBD1 might be the D (7 bases). The germline gives CDR1 SGHVS, CDR2 FNYEAQ. The CDR3 covers 15 residues. The germline V and J ends were trimmed by 7 bases and 6 bases, with 19 bases remaining between them. The CDR3 nucleotides read TGTGCCAGCACCCCCACTCAGGGGGGCTTCAATGAGCAGTTCTTC. Translating it yields CASTPTQGGFNEQFF.

The chain is built from TRBV18 and TRBJ2-5, with D possibly being TRBD1 (6 bases). CDR1 KGHSH and CDR2 LQKENI come from the germline V gene. V lost 4 bases to trimming and J lost 6 bases, with 15 bases between them. The CDR3 extends over 14 amino acids. The chain's CDR3 is CASSLQTGLQTQYF. The CDR3 DNA reads TGTGCCAGCTCACTCCAAACAGGGCTACAGACCCAGTACTTC.

This clone was counted once. DNA of the CDR3: TGCAGTGTTTCGGGAGATGAAAAACTGTTTTTT. Translating it yields CSVSGDEKLFF. The chain links TRBV20-1 to TRBJ1-4; no firm D call. This CDR3 is built from 11 residues. The V gene's germline CDR1 is DFQATT and CDR2 SNEGSKA (reference sequence). V lost 7 bases to trimming and J lost 6 bases, with 9 bases between them.

The V call is TRBV7-8, the J call TRBJ2-3, with D possibly TRBD1 on 6 matching bases. Between the trimmed V and J ends, which lost 5 bases and 1 base, there was a span of 10 bases. CDR1 is SGHVS, CDR2 FQNEAQ, per germline. The CDR3 is 14 amino acids. The CDR3 loop is CASSPRQGTDTQYF. DNA of the CDR3: TGTGCCAGCAGCCCAAGACAGGGCACAGATACGCAGTATTTT.

A single count supports this clone. V is TRBV9 and J is TRBJ2-3; 7 bases align to TRBD2. V was pared by 3 bases and J by 3 bases, with 10 bases of the junction left unmatched. The CDR3 is 16 amino acids. Germline CDR1 reads SGDLS; CDR2 reads YYNGEE. This chain's CDR3 is CASSAMGGRGTDTQYF. The CDR3 region has the DNA TGTGCCAGCAGCGCGATGGGCGGGAGAGGAACAGATACGCAGTATTTT.

The chain is built from TRBV6-5 and TRBJ2-7; weak D call: TRBD1 (5 bases). Looked up from germline, CDR1 is MNHEY and CDR2 is SVGAGI. The V and J ends lost 2 bases and 4 bases respectively, with 9 bases between them. The CDR3 is 13 residues long. CDR3 nucleotides: TGTGCCAGCAGTTACGGGGCACCGTACGAGCAGTACTTC. As protein: CASSYGAPYEQYF.

The rearrangement uses TRBV5-1 and TRBJ2-1, with 11 nucleotides matching TRBD2. This CDR3 is 16 amino acids long. In germline, CDR1 is SGHRS, CDR2 YFSETQ. V lost 6 bases to trimming and J lost 10 bases; unmatched junction nucleotides: 15. The CDR3 reads CASISLAGGPTGEQFF. CDR3 DNA sequence: TGCGCCAGCATATCCCTAGCGGGGGGCCCTACGGGGGAGCAGTTCTTC.

V usage is TRBV30 and J usage is TRBJ1-1; TRBD1 is a possible D gene (5 bases). Germline V gene lookup returns CDR1 GTSNPN and CDR2 SVGIG (reference sequence). This CDR3 contains 14 residues. The V gene lost 0 bases and the J gene lost 0 bases, with 8 bases spanning the gap. The CDR3 coding sequence is TGTGCCTGGAGTGTGGGGCTTATGAACACTGAAGCTTTCTTT. This gives the protein CAWSVGLMNTEAFF.